This paragraph covers one T cell receptor beta chain sequence. The data originate from a study of CD8 T cells in ankylosing spondylitis. TCRdb passed the 5' RACE reads through MiXCR, listing each CDR3 protein once. The table has 25,000 to 35,000 distinct CDR3 sequences, roughly 33% seen once. The germline gives CDR1 SGHTA, CDR2 FQGNSA. There are 13 residues in the CDR3. Trimming left V 8 bases short and J 0 bases short, with 11 bases between. Sequencing was done on a sample of synovial fluid, either unsorted or a sorted T cell fraction (not recorded which). The sequence derives from a male donor with ankylosing spondylitis. The chain uses TRBV7-2 and TRBJ2-7; D is unclear. As DNA, the CDR3 is TGTGCCAGCTGCGACTCCGACTCCTACGAGCAGTACTTC. Protein: CASCDSDSYEQYF.